This TCR beta chain stems from a study of shared clonotypes between healthy human individuals. Looking at the study overall: CD4 naive and CD4 memory each took three plates per donor, while CD8 naive took two and CD8 memory one.

Study results and caveats: Sharing across four donors was highest in naive CD4 (around 5%) and lowest in memory CD8 (0.4%).

V dropped 5 bases and J dropped 4; count of bases not matched to a gene: 10. The CDR3 is 17 residues long. CDR1 SEHNR and CDR2 FQNEAQ come from the germline V gene (reference sequence). Sorted-subset replicate PCR reactions were performed with approximately 180 ng DNA, corresponding to tens of thousands of T cell genomes. The data were produced by immunoSEQ multiplex PCR, yet TCRdb's version contains in-frame clones alone and is incomplete. The repertoire has under 600,000 clones, roughly 98% of them found once; the top ten carry 0.3%. As concerns this clone: Antigen: not known.

It was CD45RO-negative cells, positively selected for CCR7, that made up naive CD8 cells, with terminally differentiated effector memory CD45RA+ cells excluded. The source of this sequence is a man younger than 45 in good health. The chain is built from TRBV7-9 and TRBJ2-2; 10 bases fit TRBD2. The sample comprised naive CD8+ T cells sorted from blood. The CDR3 nucleotides read TGTGCCAGCAGCACCCTTCTAGCGGGGGTTCTCACCGGGGAGCTGTTTTTT. Translating gives CASSTLLAGVLTGELFF.